This TCR beta chain was recorded in a study of graft-versus-host responses after intestinal transplantation. Looking at the study overall: Every recipient had anti-thymocyte globulin induction and approximately 3 years of tacrolimus plus steroids.

The CDR3 runs to 15 residues. In germline, CDR1 is LGHNT, CDR2 FRNRAP. Unmatched junction bases numbered 6, after V lost 6 bases and J lost 2 bases. This clone was detected only once. Its antigen is not identified. Whole-study results and caveats: Recipient-marrow GvH clones were detected, some having first appeared in ileum or blood.

Profiled with immunoSEQ multiplex PCR; TCRdb holds only in-frame clones, not every one. The sample has some 46,000 clones, 85% to 95% seen once. This chain uses TRBV12-5 with TRBJ2-3; 9 nucleotides align to TRBD2. Sample: PBMCs, taken about 800 days after a first intestinal transplant, on the day of a second. The origin of this receptor is a human patient who received an intestinal transplant, so some T cells may come from the graft donor. The CDR3 region has the DNA TGTGCTAGTGGGTCGACTAGCGGTTACACAGATACGCAGTATTTT. It encodes CASGSTSGYTDTQYF.